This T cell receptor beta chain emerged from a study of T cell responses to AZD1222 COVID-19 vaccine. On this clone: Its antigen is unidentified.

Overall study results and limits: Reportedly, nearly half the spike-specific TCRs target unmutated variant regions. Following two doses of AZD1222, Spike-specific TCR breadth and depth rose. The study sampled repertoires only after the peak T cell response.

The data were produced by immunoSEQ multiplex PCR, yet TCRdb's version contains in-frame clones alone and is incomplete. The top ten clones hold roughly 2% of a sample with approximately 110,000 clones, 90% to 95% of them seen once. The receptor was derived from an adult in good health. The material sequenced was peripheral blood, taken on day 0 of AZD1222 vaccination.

The CDR3 reads CASTSSRGNQPQHF. The CDR3 DNA reads as TGTGCCAGCACCTCCTCCAGGGGCAATCAGCCCCAGCATTTT. V gene TRBV7-8 combines with J gene TRBJ1-5; a weak D match, TRBD1 (5 bases). Per the germline V gene, CDR1 is SGHVS and CDR2 is FQNEAQ. V dropped 7 bases and J dropped 2 bases, with 12 bases sitting between them. The CDR3 has 14 residues.